The TCR beta chain under discussion was sequenced for a study of cytomegalovirus exposure and HLA in healthy donors. Study-wide context: HLA-typed donors were the source of about 85 million unique TCRs held in an early data release.

13 Jbeta primers and 60 Vbeta primers were used for the PCR. Only in-frame clones appear in the TCRdb table, and some are missing; sequencing was by immunoSEQ multiplex PCR. The top ten clones hold about 16% of a sample with some 87,000 clones, 60% to 80% of them seen once. Points on this clone: Antigen unknown.

General study findings and limits: In a later analysis, CMV-associated beta chains were mostly HLA-associated, it appeared.

Germline V gene sequence: CDR1 SEHNR, CDR2 FQNEAQ (reference sequence). This CDR3 is built from 15 residues. This clonotype was obtained from a woman in her forties or fifties in good health and CMV-seropositive. This chain links TRBV7-9 with TRBJ2-5, with 7 bases fitting TRBD2. TRBJ2-7 matches the DNA end more closely, so the J call is doubtful. The material sequenced was PBMCs. CDR3 loop: CASSFTGGSSYEQYF. For the CDR3, the DNA is TGTGCCAGCAGCTTTACCGGGGGGAGCTCCTACGAGCAGTACTTC.